The 21 T cell receptor beta chains presented below share a single source sample, sequenced in a study of cytomegalovirus exposure and HLA in healthy donors. 13 Jbeta primers and 60 Vbeta primers were used for the PCR. Method: immunoSEQ multiplex PCR; TCRdb's copy keeps in-frame clones and lacks some. The data contain 80,000 to 130,000 clones, around 82% of them singletons. The sequenced sample consisted of PBMCs. The receptors were sampled from a woman aged 50 to 60 in good health and CMV-seropositive.

The chain employs TRBV5-6 and TRBJ1-3, with unresolved D. With 5 bases removed from V and 4 bases from J, the gap between germline ends came to 16 bases. Germline CDR1 and CDR2: SGHDT and YYEEEE. The length of the CDR3 is 15 residues. CDR3 protein: CASRPGPLSGNTIYF. In nucleotides, the CDR3 is TGTGCCAGCAGGCCAGGCCCCCTCAGCGGAAACACCATATATTTT.

This chain joins TRBV6-5 and TRBJ1-6; the D gene is possibly TRBD1 (6 bases). V shed 0 bases and J shed 5 bases, with 11 bases lying between them. The CDR3 length is 16 residues. Per the germline V gene, CDR1 is MNHEY and CDR2 is SVGAGI. CDR3 protein: CASSYSRDTNNSPLHF. CDR3 sequence (DNA): TGTGCCAGCAGTTACTCGAGGGACACCAATAATTCACCCCTCCACTTT.

The chain joins TRBV25-1 to TRBJ2-1; the D is unclear. Trimming took off 6 bases at V and 6 bases at J, with 15 bases between the two ends. The germline V gene encodes CDR1 MGHDK and CDR2 SYGVNS. The CDR3 sequence is 14 residues long. CDR3 DNA sequence: TGTGCCAGCAGCGAGGCCCTCCCGGGCAATGAGCAGTTCTTC. It yields the protein CASSEALPGNEQFF.

The V and J genes are TRBV4-1 and TRBJ2-7; 8 nucleotides line up with TRBD2. The CDR3 is made up of 16 amino acids. V shed 0 bases and J 3 bases; nucleotides not matched to a gene: 7. Germline lookup yields CDR1 MGHRA and CDR2 YSYEKL. CDR3 residues: CASSQDVAGSNYEQYF. The CDR3 nucleotides read TGCGCCAGCAGCCAAGATGTAGCGGGAAGCAACTACGAGCAGTACTTC.

This clone has only a few counts. The chain carries TRBV2 and TRBJ1-1, with a weak D call TRBD1 (5 bases). Germline V CDR1 and CDR2: SNHLY, FYNNEI. The CDR3 spans 14 residues. V lost 7 bases, J lost 7 bases, and 19 bases lay in between. The CDR3 sequence is CASISREGYNEAFF. CDR3 DNA: TGTGCCAGCATATCGCGGGAGGGGTATAATGAAGCTTTCTTT.

This chain uses TRBV29-1 with TRBJ1-4, with 7 bases that match TRBD1. CDR1 and CDR2 (germline): SQVTM, ANQGSEA. Trimming removed 7 bases from V and 7 bases from J; junction bases left unmatched: 9. The CDR3 sequence is 13 residues long. Here the CDR3 DNA reads TGCAGCGCTGGTTTGACAGGGCGTGAAAAACTGTTTTTT. Encoded protein: CSAGLTGREKLFF.

The chain employs TRBV19 and TRBJ2-5; D is ambiguous. CDR3 length equals 13 residues. The V and J ends lost 5 bases and 7 bases respectively, with 14 bases between them. Looked up from germline, CDR1 is LNHDA and CDR2 is SQIVND (reference sequence). Here the CDR3 reads CASSQRQTGTQYF. The DNA for the CDR3 is TGTGCCAGTAGTCAACGCCAAACGGGGACCCAGTACTTC.

V and J are TRBV6-5 and TRBJ2-1; D not resolved. From germline, CDR1 is MNHEY and CDR2 SVGAGI. There are 11 residues in the CDR3. The V gene lost 2 bases and the J gene lost 10 bases, with 6 bases spanning the gap. DNA of the CDR3: TGTGCCAGCAGTTACAGCCGAGAGCAGTTCTTC. It is translated as CASSYSREQFF.

In nucleotides, the CDR3 is TGTGCCAGCAGCTTAACCCTTAACAATGAGCAGTTCTTC. Protein sequence: CASSLTLNNEQFF. V and J are TRBV7-3 and TRBJ2-1; D is uncertain. Between the trimmed V and J ends, which lost 0 bases and 5 bases, there was a span of 5 bases. The CDR3 is 13 amino acids. The germline V gene has CDR1 SGHTA and CDR2 FQGTGA.

The chain employs TRBV9 and TRBJ2-3; TRBD2 matches at 9 bases. There are 16 residues in the CDR3. The trim removed 1 base at V and 2 bases at J, leaving 5 bases unmatched. CDR1 and CDR2 from the germline V gene are SGDLS and YYNGEE. CDR3 residues: CASSVSGGTVTDTQYF. CDR3 DNA sequence: TGTGCCAGCAGCGTAAGCGGGGGGACTGTCACAGATACGCAGTATTTT.

About this clone itself: The junction shows a germline mismatch at one end, possibly a read error. The rearrangement links TRBV7-9 to TRBJ1-1; D uncertain. This CDR3 region has 15 residues. Germline values: CDR1 SEHNR, CDR2 FQNEAQ (reference sequence). CDR3 sequence: CSSSLGGQMNTEAFF. The CDR3 region has the DNA TGTTCCAGCAGCTTAGGAGGGCAAATGAACACTGAAGCTTTCTTT.

This chain connects TRBV29-1 to TRBJ1-2, with 7 nucleotides matching TRBD1. The CDR3 is made up of 14 amino acids. Looked up from germline, CDR1 is SQVTM and CDR2 is ANQGSEA. Germline trimming cut 6 bases from V and 6 bases from J; bases unmatched to any gene: 13. The CDR3: CSVHSLGGSDGYTF. The CDR3 nucleotides read TGCAGCGTCCACTCCTTAGGGGGCTCGGATGGCTACACCTTC.

The chain carries TRBV19 and TRBJ1-1; 7 nucleotides agree with TRBD1. Germline lookup yields CDR1 LNHDA and CDR2 SQIVND (reference sequence). The CDR3 contains 12 residues. After removal of 9 bases from V and 1 base from J, the junction contained 2 bases not matched to a gene. The CDR3 DNA reads as TGTGCCAGCGAGGGGGCGAACACTGAAGCTTTCTTT. It yields the protein CASEGANTEAFF.

The chain carries TRBV15 and TRBJ2-5; 8 nucleotides agree with TRBD2. TRBJ2-7 matches the DNA end more closely, so the J call is doubtful. The CDR3 spans 17 residues. Germline V CDR1 and CDR2: LNHNV, YYDKDF (reference sequence). CDR3 region: CATSRDRGGAGAYEQYF. For the CDR3, the DNA is TGTGCCACCAGCAGAGATCGGGGGGGAGCGGGGGCCTACGAGCAGTACTTC.

The CDR3 protein is CASSEGRAYNEQFF. CDR3 in DNA: TGCGCCAGCAGTGAGGGCAGGGCTTACAATGAGCAGTTCTTC. The chain couples TRBV10-1 to TRBJ2-1, with D possibly being TRBD1 (5 bases). CDR1 WNHNN and CDR2 SYGVQD come from the germline V gene (reference sequence). The CDR3 consists of 14 residues. The V end was cut by 2 bases, the J end by 4 bases, with 9 bases between.

This chain connects TRBV19 to TRBJ1-5; unclear D gene. Germline CDR1 is LNHDA and CDR2 is SQIVND (reference sequence). The length of the CDR3 is 12 residues. The V end lost 4 bases, the J end lost 8 bases, and 9 bases lay between the germline ends. CDR3 in amino acids: CASSKGREPQHF. In nucleotides, the CDR3 is TGTGCCAGTAGTAAAGGGAGGGAGCCCCAGCATTTT. The full variable domain, its missing parts supplied by reference TRBV19 and TRBJ1-5, is DGGITQSPKYLFRKEGQNVTLSCEQNLNHDAMYWYRQDPGQGLRLIYYSQIVNDFQKGDIAEGYSVSREKKESFPLTVTSAQKNPTAFYLCASSKGREPQHFGDGTRLSIL.

The chain employs TRBV5-5 and TRBJ2-1; 10 bases line up with TRBD2. J gave up 4 bases and V 1 base, and 2 bases lay outside the gene matches. CDR3 length: 15 amino acids. Looked up from germline, CDR1 is SGHKS and CDR2 is YYEKEE (reference sequence). The CDR3 DNA reads TGTGCCAGCAGCTTGACTAGCGGGGATTACAATGAGCAGTTCTTC. Its protein product is CASSLTSGDYNEQFF.

With respect to this clone: An end of the junction does not agree with germline; a read error may underlie this. The gene calls are TRBV7-9 and TRBJ2-6; D might be TRBD1 (6 bases). The CDR3 has 17 residues. Germline-derived CDR1 and CDR2 are SEHNR and FQNEAQ (reference sequence). The CDR3 loop reads CSSTNTATGTGANVLTF. As DNA, the CDR3 is TGTTCCAGCACCAATACCGCTACAGGGACTGGGGCCAACGTCCTGACTTTC.

This clone was recorded only once. The rearrangement joins TRBV7-2 to TRBJ2-3; 14 positions match TRBD2. V dropped 5 bases and J dropped 14; count of bases not matched to a gene: 6. Looked up from germline, CDR1 is SGHTA and CDR2 is FQGNSA. This CDR3 contains 13 residues. CDR3 DNA: TGTGCCAGCAGCCTCGGACTAGCGGGGGGTGGGTATTTT. Its translation: CASSLGLAGGGYF.

V gene TRBV10-3 combines with J gene TRBJ1-1; tentative D call: TRBD1 (6 bases). This CDR3 has 13 residues. The V and J ends lost 5 bases and 1 base respectively, with 8 bases between them. Germline V lookup: CDR1 ENHRY, CDR2 SYGVKD. The CDR3: CAISTGQNTEAFF. The CDR3 bases are TGTGCCATCAGTACAGGGCAGAACACTGAAGCTTTCTTT.

This clone has a handful of counts. At the DNA level, this CDR3 is encoded by other sequences in the same sample as well. The chain uses TRBV19 and TRBJ1-3, with unresolved D. CDR1 and CDR2 from the germline V gene are LNHDA and SQIVND (reference sequence). The length of the CDR3 is 16 residues. The V gene lost 0 bases and the J gene lost 1 base, with 10 bases spanning the gap. CDR3 loop: CASSIDLAGSGNTIYF. The CDR3 DNA reads TGTGCCAGTAGTATAGATCTGGCGGGGTCTGGAAACACCATATATTTT.